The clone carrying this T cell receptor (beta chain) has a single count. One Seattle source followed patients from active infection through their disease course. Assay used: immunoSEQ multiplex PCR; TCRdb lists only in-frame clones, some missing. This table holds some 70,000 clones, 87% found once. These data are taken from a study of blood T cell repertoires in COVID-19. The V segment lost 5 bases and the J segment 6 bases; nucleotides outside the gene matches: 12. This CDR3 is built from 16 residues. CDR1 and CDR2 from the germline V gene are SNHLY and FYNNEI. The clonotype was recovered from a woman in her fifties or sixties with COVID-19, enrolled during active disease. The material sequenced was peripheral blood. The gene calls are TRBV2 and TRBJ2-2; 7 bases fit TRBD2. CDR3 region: CASSHAIGGTAGELFF. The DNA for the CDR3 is TGTGCCAGCAGTCACGCTATCGGGGGGACCGCCGGGGAGCTGTTTTTT.